These T cell receptor beta chains were read from a single sample in a study of cytomegalovirus exposure and HLA in healthy donors. The table came from immunoSEQ multiplex PCR; TCRdb's copy has only in-frame clones and leaves some out. The sample yields 200,000 or so clones, 70% to 85% seen once. The material sequenced was PBMCs. These receptors were collected from a boy aged 2 to 10 in good health and CMV-seronegative. Both conserved end residues are trimmed from each CDR3. The D gene is left open where the match is weak. Size tells how often a clone was seen (once, few, many) or the class of an expanded clone, and some rows leave it out.

V gene	clone size	J gene	D gene	CDR3 protein
TRBV5-6	-	TRBJ1-2	-	ASSLGRDGYA
TRBV6-5	-	TRBJ2-5	TRBD1	ASSYSGQGIETQY
TRBV6-1	-	TRBJ2-2	-	ASSPLTGELF
TRBV18	-	TRBJ2-7	-	ASSPGGFGVYEQY
TRBV5-6	-	TRBJ2-7	TRBD1	ASSLRGQGGGEQY
TRBV2	-	TRBJ1-3	-	ASIGGNGNTIY
TRBV6-5	-	TRBJ1-1	TRBD1	ASSRQGARGQRAF
TRBV7-3	-	TRBJ2-7	TRBD1	ASSHDPGQTNYEQY
TRBV5-1	-	TRBJ1-1	-	ASSRSGTPPRNTEAF
TRBV7-9	-	TRBJ1-1	TRBD1	ASSAVPYRGRLVSGAF
TRBV7-2	-	TRBJ2-5	TRBD2	ASSLAYRGGPGVETQY
TRBV6-4	few	TRBJ2-1	-	ASSWTGGDEQF
TRBV6-5	once	TRBJ1-2	-	ASSYSRGLSGYT
TRBV7-3	-	TRBJ2-5	-	ASSLSQQETQY
TRBV10-3	few	TRBJ2-3	-	ATFQGGQSTDTQY
TRBV7-2	-	TRBJ2-1	TRBD1	ASSYNRGRTYNEQF
TRBV7-9	-	TRBJ1-6	TRBD1	ASSTGDRTNSPLH
TRBV6-5	-	TRBJ1-2	-	ASSTQGLYT
TRBV13	-	TRBJ1-1	-	ASSLQFRENTEAF
TRBV27	-	TRBJ2-3	TRBD2	ASRSRGGGADTQY
TRBV14	-	TRBJ1-1	-	ASSQIRENTEAF
TRBV7-9	-	TRBJ2-3	-	ASSLGDRTSTDTQY
TRBV7-9	-	TRBJ2-2	-	ASSLGLVANTGELF
TRBV30	few	TRBJ1-2	TRBD1	AWSEGQWSYT
TRBV4-3	-	TRBJ2-1	TRBD2	ASSQDRRGGTRVYNEQF
TRBV14	-	TRBJ1-2	-	ASSPRRETVNYGYT
TRBV7-2	-	TRBJ2-3	-	ASRGTRSTDTQY
TRBV7-9	-	TRBJ2-5	-	ASNTGGRKETQY
TRBV25-1	few	TRBJ2-1	TRBD2	ASSESGGAHNEQF
TRBV18	-	TRBJ2-3	TRBD1	ASSPNRGPTDTQY
TRBV7-2	-	TRBJ1-2	-	ASSQDSPKGYT
TRBV15	-	TRBJ1-5	-	ATSRDRAGRQPQH
TRBV4-1	once	TRBJ2-1	-	ASSPFSSSYNEQF
TRBV15	-	TRBJ2-1	-	ATSRDGAGRNEQF
TRBV9	-	TRBJ2-7	-	ASSPSQTAYEQY
TRBV6-6	-	TRBJ2-1	-	ASSYSKSYNEQF
TRBV18	-	TRBJ2-7	TRBD2	ASSPTWGGHEQY
TRBV7-9	-	TRBJ1-1	TRBD1	SSSSRDRANTEAF
TRBV18	-	TRBJ2-4	-	ASSPTEAKNIQY
TRBV6-6	-	TRBJ1-5	-	ASSPIQGGNQPQH
TRBV6-6	-	TRBJ1-5	TRBD1	ASSPLRGERPQH
TRBV4-3	-	TRBJ2-5	TRBD2	ASSRLPGLAGRETQY
TRBV2	-	-	-	ASRAGQIYEQY
TRBV7-7	-	TRBJ2-1	-	ASSLSNTQGSEQF
TRBV6-5	few	TRBJ1-1	-	ASSQRTVNTEAF
TRBV5-1	-	TRBJ2-7	TRBD1	ASSPTGGDEQY
TRBV7-2	-	TRBJ2-5	-	ASSFYLSETQY
TRBV19	once	TRBJ1-5	TRBD1	ASSTGTVFNQPQH
TRBV28	-	TRBJ1-2	-	ASRPPGTDMNYGYT
TRBV7-8	once	TRBJ2-7	TRBD1	ASSQGQGRFYEQY
TRBV19	-	TRBJ2-4	-	ASSTGVHKNIQY
TRBV5-1	-	TRBJ2-5	-	ASSLEGGHPYQETQY
TRBV9	-	TRBJ2-3	TRBD2	ASSVSGGSTDTQY
TRBV7-2	-	TRBJ2-2	-	ASSLVTGLGELF
TRBV5-6	-	TRBJ1-2	-	ASRVGHLQGPNYGYT